This TCR beta chain was sequenced for a study of T cells in Graves' hyperthyroidism and ophthalmopathy. For the study at large: Before any treatment, at initial diagnosis, peripheral blood was collected.

Germline values: CDR1 SGHRS, CDR2 YFSETQ. Trimming pared 4 bases from V and 2 bases from J, leaving 17 bases between. CDR3 length equals 16 residues. Patients were excluded because of uncontrolled infection, other autoimmune disease, pregnancy or lactation. On the basis of clinical symptoms, serum thyroxine and TRAb, thyroid ultrasound and orbital computed tomography, diagnoses were made. The TCR beta CDR3 regions underwent amplification using RNA transcripts as the source. HTBI primers drove first-round RT-PCR of the TCR CDR3. MiXCR, run by TCRdb on the multiplex PCR reads, gives a single entry per CDR3 protein. The sample comprises about 260,000 distinct CDR3 sequences, about 16% of which are singletons, and around 28% rests with the top ten.

The chain has TRBV5-1 and TRBJ2-3; unclear D gene. The TCR sequence derives from a woman aged 18 to 35 with Graves' ophthalmopathy. The source material was blood. The CDR3 DNA reads as TGCGCCAGCAGCCCTGCCCCCGCGACTGTCACAGATACGCAGTATTTT. Protein product: CASSPAPATVTDTQYF.